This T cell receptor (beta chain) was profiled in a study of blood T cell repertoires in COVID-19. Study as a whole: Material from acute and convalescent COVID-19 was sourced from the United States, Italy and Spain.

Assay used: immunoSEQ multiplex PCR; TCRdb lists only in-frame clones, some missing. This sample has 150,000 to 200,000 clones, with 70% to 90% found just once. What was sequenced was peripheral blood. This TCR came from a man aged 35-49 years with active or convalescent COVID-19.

The DNA for the CDR3 is TGCGCCAGCGCGGGAAGCTCCTACGAGCAGTACTTC. As protein: CASAGSSYEQYF. V and J are TRBV10-1 and TRBJ2-7, with D maybe TRBD2 (6 bases). The CDR3 runs to 12 residues. Germline V gene lookup returns CDR1 WNHNN and CDR2 SYGVQD (reference sequence). V lost 8 bases and J 0 bases, leaving 8 bases between the germline ends.